This TCR beta chain emerged from a study of T cells in localized non-small cell lung cancer. Study results and limitations: Adjacent lung tissue had a median around 50 of the top 100 clones found in the tumor. An association was observed between higher blood T cell density and longer overall survival. Sequencing covered just one tumor region, so heterogeneity cannot be ruled out. Clonality of T cells reached its maximum in uninvolved adjacent lung, surpassing tumor.

As to this clone: What it recognizes is unknown.

The protocol was immunoSEQ multiplex PCR, while the TCRdb copy is restricted to in-frame clones and leaves out a portion. The repertoire holds roughly 9,000 clones, with under 90% as singletons. The sample in question was peripheral blood, obtained before any cancer treatment. The clonotype originates from a female donor older than 55 with stage II squamous cell lung carcinoma.

The CDR3 loop is CATSRGGGNQPQHF. CDR3 sequence (DNA): TGTGCCACCAGCAGAGGCGGTGGCAATCAGCCCCAGCATTTT. V is TRBV15 and J is TRBJ1-5; D remains unclear. Germline lookup yields CDR1 LNHNV and CDR2 YYDKDF (reference sequence). The CDR3 contains 14 residues. Trimming took off 1 base at V and 2 bases at J, with 6 bases between the two ends.